Included here is one T cell receptor (beta chain) sequence, with context. Antigen specificity is unknown. The authors reverse transcribed all of the isolated RNA, so sequencing captured expressed TCRB transcripts. Sequenced by immunoSEQ multiplex PCR; TCRdb stores in-frame clones only, minus some. The sample yields 300,000 to 400,000 clones, around 8.5% seen once. This sample stems from a study of beta chain features in type 1 diabetes. Findings and caveats of the study: People with Type 1 diabetes carried modestly yet significantly shorter TCRB CDR3s in all four CD4+ subsets.

Based on CD45RO/CCR7/CD25/CD127/CD95/CD27, CD4+ regulatory, stem cell-like memory, naive and central memory cells were sorted. CDR1 is LGHNT, CDR2 FRNRAP, per germline. V was cut by 1 base and J by 7 bases, with 7 bases left in between. CDR3 length: 12 residues. Source material: central memory CD4+ T cells from blood. The chain employs TRBV12-5 and TRBJ1-2; D not resolved. The receptor was derived from a man aged 25-45 years with type 1 diabetes. The CDR3 spells CASGLGRLGYTF. The CDR3, as DNA: TGTGCTAGTGGTTTGGGACGGCTTGGCTACACCTTC.